This T cell receptor (beta chain) was captured in a study of control samples from healthy donors and cancer patients. The germline gives CDR1 KGHDR, CDR2 SFDVKD. After removal of 12 bases from V and 8 bases from J, the junction contained 5 bases not matched to a gene. This CDR3 region has 11 residues. Method: immunoSEQ multiplex PCR; TCRdb's copy keeps in-frame clones and lacks some. The table lists around 20,000 clones, approximately 78% of them singletons. This TCR was sampled from a man aged 80 or over with head and neck cancer. What was sequenced was PBMCs. This chain connects TRBV24-1 to TRBJ1-4; 7 bases align to TRBD1. This CDR3 reads CAPQGREKLFF. In DNA, the CDR3 is TGTGCCCCACAGGGGCGCGAAAAACTGTTTTTT.